A selection of T cell receptor beta chains follows, all from one sample in a study of cytomegalovirus exposure and HLA in healthy donors. TCRdb's copy holds only in-frame clones and misses some; the assay was immunoSEQ multiplex PCR. The sample has just under 95,000 clones; around 84% are singletons. Sequenced input: PBMCs. The receptors were sampled from a human donor in good health. CDR3s include the opening cysteine and the closing phenylalanine or tryptophan. A D gene is named only where the DNA matches it firmly. Size is stated for part of the rows, as once, few or many counts, or as a class when the clone is expanded.

>TRBV19|-|TRBJ2-5|-
CASSIASRIQETQYF
TGTGCCAGTAGTATTGCTAGTAGGATCCAAGAGACCCAGTACTTC
>TRBV29-1|TRBD2|TRBJ2-7|-
CSVEGLAGGYEQYF
TGCAGCGTTGAAGGACTAGCGGGAGGGTACGAGCAGTACTTC
>TRBV30|TRBD1|TRBJ1-2|-
CASTGVLYGYTF
TGTGCCTCCACAGGGGTCCTCTATGGCTACACCTTC
>TRBV28|TRBD2|TRBJ2-7|few
CASHQSGSSYEQYF
TGTGCCAGTCACCAAAGCGGGAGCTCCTACGAGCAGTACTTC
>TRBV7-8|-|TRBJ2-5|-
CASSLGARPPYQETQYF
TGTGCCAGCAGCTTGGGGGCCAGACCACCGTACCAAGAGACCCAGTACTTC
>TRBV6-4|-|TRBJ1-2|-
CASSPREGLITGTTYGYTF
TGTGCCAGCAGCCCGAGGGAGGGACTGATTACCGGTACAACCTATGGCTACACCTTC
>TRBV5-1|TRBD1|TRBJ2-7|-
CASSPDPGGRYEQYF
TGCGCCAGCAGCCCCGACCCAGGGGGACGCTACGAGCAGTACTTC
>TRBV7-8|-|TRBJ1-2|-
CASSLDSQRGYTF
TGTGCCAGCAGCTTAGACTCCCAGCGGGGCTACACCTTC
>TRBV29-1|TRBD1|TRBJ1-2|-
CSVEIRDRGLGYTF
TGCAGCGTTGAAATCCGGGACAGGGGGCTTGGCTACACCTTC
>TRBV5-1|-|TRBJ1-2|-
CASSSGQSDGYTF
TGCGCCAGCAGCTCCGGACAGTCAGATGGCTACACCTTC
>TRBV6-6|-|TRBJ1-1|-
CASQENTEAFF
TGTGCCAGCCAGGAAAACACTGAAGCTTTCTTT
>TRBV7-3|-|TRBJ2-3|-
CASSPLGVLTQYF
TGTGCCAGCAGCCCCCTCGGGGTCCTTACGCAGTATTTT
>TRBV19|TRBD1|TRBJ1-6|-
CASRFGTGASPLHF
TGTGCCAGTAGATTCGGGACAGGCGCGTCACCCCTCCACTTT
>TRBV7-3|-|TRBJ2-3|-
CASSLGGSRVQYF
TGTGCCAGCAGCTTAGGGGGCTCCCGGGTGCAGTATTTT
>TRBV18|TRBD2|TRBJ2-1|once
CASSGTSIGNEQFF
TGTGCCAGCTCCGGGACTAGCATCGGCAATGAGCAGTTCTTC
>TRBV5-1|TRBD1|TRBJ2-7|-
CASSPGQGAYEQYF
TGCGCCAGCAGCCCAGGACAGGGGGCCTACGAGCAGTACTTC
>TRBV10-1|-|TRBJ2-7|few
CATLGDRDIGCYEQYF
TGCGCCACCCTTGGGGACCGGGACATTGGGTGCTACGAGCAGTACTTC
>TRBV7-2|TRBD1|TRBJ1-2|once
CASSLGQGANYGYTF
TGTGCCAGCAGCTTGGGACAGGGAGCTAACTATGGCTACACCTTC
>TRBV30|TRBD2|TRBJ2-3|-
CAWTLGLAGTDTQYF
TGTGCCTGGACTCTGGGACTAGCGGGGACAGATACGCAGTATTTT
>TRBV4-2|-|TRBJ2-7|-
CASSQVLGGYDEQYF
TGTGCCAGCAGCCAAGTTTTGGGGGGATACGACGAGCAGTACTTC
>TRBV6-5|-|TRBJ1-2|-
CASSYSGRPSGYTF
TGTGCCAGCAGTTACTCAGGGAGGCCATCTGGCTACACCTTC
>TRBV11-3|-|TRBJ1-1|-
CASSTGVDTEAFF
TGTGCCAGCAGCACAGGCGTGGACACTGAAGCTTTCTTT
>TRBV14|TRBD1|TRBJ1-2|once
CASSHGQGSVYGYTF
TGTGCCAGCAGCCACGGACAGGGGTCGGTCTATGGCTACACCTTC
>TRBV7-9|-|TRBJ1-1|-
CASSLGGQPEAFF
TGTGCCAGCAGCTTAGGAGGACAGCCTGAAGCTTTCTTT
>TRBV28|-|TRBJ1-1|-
CATKQGPNTEAFF
TGTGCCACCAAACAGGGCCCGAACACTGAAGCTTTCTTT
>TRBV18|-|TRBJ2-3|-
CASSPRVTGEADTQYF
TGTGCCAGCTCACCACGGGTGACGGGAGAGGCAGATACGCAGTATTTT
>TRBV7-7|-|TRBJ2-2|-
CASSSGLFPGELFF
TGTGCCAGCAGCTCTGGACTATTTCCCGGGGAGCTGTTTTTT
>TRBV4-3|TRBD2|TRBJ2-1|-
CASSQALLASNEQFF
TGCGCCAGCAGCCAAGCTTTACTAGCGTCCAATGAGCAGTTCTTC
>TRBV4-2|-|TRBJ2-7|-
CASSQDPDTYEQYF
TGTGCCAGCAGCCAAGATCCTGACACCTACGAGCAGTACTTC
>TRBV10-3|-|TRBJ1-2|few
CAISGGGGYTF
TGTGCCATCAGTGGGGGCGGTGGCTACACCTTC
>TRBV18|TRBD2|TRBJ2-7|-
CASSPPSGRFEQYF
TGTGCCAGCTCACCACCTAGCGGGAGGTTCGAGCAGTACTTC
>TRBV6-5|-|TRBJ2-3|-
CASSYSPGGGTQYF
TGTGCCAGCAGTTACTCCCCAGGGGGAGGCACGCAGTATTTT
>TRBV9|-|TRBJ1-1|-
CASSVGIPGSGNTEAFF
TGTGCCAGCAGCGTGGGTATTCCAGGGTCGGGGAACACTGAAGCTTTCTTT
>TRBV28|-|TRBJ1-1|-
CASSPAGVPAFF
TGTGCCAGCAGCCCGGCGGGGGTGCCCGCTTTCTTT
>TRBV11-3|-|TRBJ2-1|-
CASSPARAQGAYNEQFF
TGTGCCAGCAGCCCGGCCCGGGCCCAGGGCGCCTACAATGAGCAGTTCTTC
>TRBV12-5|-|TRBJ2-5|-
CASGTGLRGETQYF
TGTGCTAGTGGTACAGGGTTGAGGGGGGAGACCCAGTACTTC
>TRBV18|-|TRBJ1-2|-
CASSPLGLDAGYTF
TGTGCCAGCTCGCCGCTGGGACTAGACGCTGGCTACACCTTC
>TRBV30|TRBD1|TRBJ2-6|-
CAWTLDPGTGGTVGANVLTF
TGTGCCTGGACCCTAGACCCCGGGACAGGGGGTACGGTTGGGGCCAACGTCCTGACTTTC
>TRBV28|-|TRBJ2-2|-
CATQFPRRLTGELFF
TGTGCCACCCAGTTTCCTCGCCGACTGACCGGGGAGCTGTTTTTT
>TRBV5-5|TRBD1|TRBJ2-7|-
CASSFGQGESYEQYF
TGTGCCAGCAGCTTCGGACAGGGAGAATCCTACGAGCAGTACTTC
>TRBV7-9|-|TRBJ1-5|-
CASSLAGRQPQHF
TGTGCCAGCAGCTTGGCAGGGAGGCAGCCCCAGCATTTT
>TRBV2|TRBD1|TRBJ2-3|-
CAGDRRTDTQYF
TGTGCCGGGGACAGAAGGACAGATACGCAGTATTTT
>TRBV7-2|TRBD2|TRBJ2-1|-
CASSLGLAGGPSSYNEQFF
TGTGCCAGCAGCTTAGGGTTAGCGGGGGGCCCGAGCTCCTACAATGAGCAGTTCTTC
>TRBV5-4|-|TRBJ1-4|-
CASSPRGTTNEKLFF
TGTGCCAGCAGCCCTAGGGGGACAACTAATGAAAAACTGTTTTTT
>TRBV7-9|-|TRBJ2-1|once
CASRGGGGEQFF
TGTGCCAGCAGGGGTGGGGGAGGTGAGCAGTTCTTC
>TRBV4-1|-|TRBJ1-3|few
CASSQDRGSGNTIYF
TGCGCCAGCAGCCAAGATCGGGGCTCTGGAAACACCATATATTTT
>TRBV4-1|-|TRBJ1-1|once
CASSPWTVNRVSHLAEAFF
TGCGCCAGCAGCCCCTGGACTGTCAATCGGGTCTCGCATCTGGCTGAAGCTTTCTTT
>TRBV30|-|TRBJ1-3|-
CAWNSLTGNTIYF
TGTGCCTGGAATTCCCTTACTGGAAACACCATATATTTT
>TRBV6-1|-|TRBJ1-5|-
CAILQGVHSNQPQHF
TGTGCCATTCTACAGGGAGTGCACAGCAATCAGCCCCAGCATTTT
>TRBV9|TRBD1|TRBJ2-3|-
CASSVGQGTDTQYF
TGTGCCAGCAGCGTCGGACAGGGCACAGATACGCAGTATTTT
>TRBV5-1|-|TRBJ2-3|-
CASSLLPSASTDTQYF
TGCGCCAGCAGCTTGCTACCTAGCGCCAGCACAGATACGCAGTATTTT
>TRBV6-1|TRBD1|TRBJ1-4|-
CASLSGGFGEKLFF
TGTGCCAGCTTGTCAGGGGGCTTCGGAGAAAAACTGTTTTTT
>TRBV6-6|-|TRBJ2-5|-
CASTNGETQYF
TGTGCCAGCACCAACGGAGAGACCCAGTACTTC
>TRBV11-1|-|TRBJ1-1|-
CASSLGPGYTEAFF
TGTGCCAGCAGCCTTGGGCCAGGTTACACTGAAGCTTTCTTT
>TRBV25-1|TRBD2|TRBJ2-1|-
CASSDQSGGSYNEQFF
TGTGCCAGCAGTGACCAGAGCGGGGGCTCCTACAATGAGCAGTTCTTC
>TRBV15|TRBD2|TRBJ2-7|-
CATSRVRGVEYF
TGTGCCACCAGCAGAGTACGGGGGGTTGAGTACTTC
>TRBV4-3|-|TRBJ2-3|-
CASSQVGASGNTDTQYF
TGCGCCAGCAGCCAAGTGGGGGCTAGCGGAAACACAGATACGCAGTATTTT
>TRBV6-5|-|TRBJ2-7|few
CASSYSLGVGEQYF
TGTGCCAGCAGTTACTCCCTCGGGGTGGGAGAGCAGTACTTC